The clone carrying this TCR beta chain was counted a single time. Participant age was roughly 18 to 95 years, and participants resided in about 25 US areas. Produced via immunoSEQ multiplex PCR; TCRdb's table is partial and in-frame only. The repertoire consists of some 310,000 clones, with roughly 86% occurring once and the leading ten covering about a tenth. This sample is part of a study of blood T cell repertoires in COVID-19. The CDR3 consists of 20 residues. Germline V gene lookup returns CDR1 MDHEN and CDR2 SYDVKM. Trimming took 3 bases from V and 6 from J; bases not matched to a gene: 19. This receptor was taken from a woman in her 30s who had recovered from COVID-19. This chain connects TRBV28 to TRBJ1-4, with 10 bases identical to TRBD1. Sequenced: PBMCs or T cells enriched from blood (not recorded which). CDR3 sequence (DNA): TGTGCCAGCAGTTTCAAACGGGGGAGACGGACCGGGACAGGGGATGAAAAACTGTTTTTT. Amino acids: CASSFKRGRRTGTGDEKLFF.